These 11 T cell receptor beta chains originate from one sample sequenced in a study of T-cell reconstitution after alpha-beta-depleted transplantation in children. Unique molecular identifiers tagged the TCRbeta library. TCRdb reprocessed the PCR reads with MiXCR, giving one entry per CDR3 protein. In the table there are fewer than 700,000 distinct CDR3 sequences, around 13% of which are singletons. The material sequenced was PBMCs, mostly from graft donor cells, taken 360 days after TCRalphabeta/CD19-depleted stem cell transplant. The receptors stem from a male patient younger than 18 who had a stem cell transplant for acute myeloid leukemia, so the T cells may come from the graft donor.

This clonotype has just a few counts. The chain joins TRBV27 to TRBJ2-1; 13 positions agree with TRBD2. The CDR3 extends over 16 amino acids. The germline V gene has CDR1 MNHEY and CDR2 SMNVEV (reference sequence). The V gene end was trimmed by 2 bases and the J gene end by 9 bases; junction bases not matched to a gene: 7. The CDR3 DNA reads TGTGCCAGCAGTTTACCGCGGACTAGCGGGAGTGGTGAGCAGTTCTTC. Translated: CASSLPRTSGSGEQFF.

The chain combines TRBV7-9 with TRBJ2-1, with D perhaps TRBD2 (6 bases). This CDR3 is 12 amino acids long. V lost 4 bases to trimming and J lost 11 bases, with 12 bases between them. Germline CDR1 SEHNR, CDR2 FQNEAQ (reference sequence). CDR3 coding DNA: TGTGCCAGCAGCTCAACCGGGACTCAGCAGTTCTTC. This translates into CASSSTGTQQFF.

The chain recombines TRBV2 with TRBJ2-2; 14 positions match TRBD2. The germline gives CDR1 SNHLY, CDR2 FYNNEI. Unmatched junction bases numbered 17, after V lost 11 bases and J lost 6 bases. This CDR3 is built from 18 residues. The CDR3 reads CALSLAGTSGRRPGELFF. The CDR3, as DNA: TGTGCCCTCAGTTTGGCCGGGACTAGCGGGAGACGGCCCGGGGAGCTGTTTTTT.

The chain recombines TRBV4-1 with TRBJ2-7, with D possibly TRBD1 on 6 matching bases. Trimming took off 4 bases at V and 4 bases at J, with 23 bases between the two ends. Germline V gene lookup returns CDR1 MGHRA and CDR2 YSYEKL. The CDR3 is made up of 17 amino acids. Here the CDR3 DNA reads TGCGCCAGCAGCCTTCGCTATTCAGGGGCCTGGTTGTACGAGCAGTACTTC. Encoded protein: CASSLRYSGAWLYEQYF.

The chain joins TRBV21-1 to TRBJ2-3; the table's D call, TRBD1, was not checked against the DNA. TRBV21-1 is tagged as a pseudogene. The CDR3 is made up of 16 amino acids. The CDR3 DNA reads TGTGCCAGCAGCCTCATCGGGGGCGATCAGGAAGATACGCAGTATTTT. The encoded protein is CASSLIGGDQEDTQYF.

This clonotype was counted at least ten times. This chain joins TRBV29-1 and TRBJ2-6; unclear D gene. The CDR3 covers 16 residues. Germline V CDR1 and CDR2: SQVTM, ANQGSEA. The V end was cut by 3 bases, the J end by 5 bases, with 17 bases between. CDR3 amino acids: CSVEVTDLRRANVLTF. In DNA form, the CDR3 reads TGCAGCGTTGAGGTTACCGACCTTCGAAGGGCCAACGTCCTGACTTTC.

This chain links TRBV12-3 or TRBV12-4 with TRBJ1-2; D perhaps matches TRBD1 (6 bases). V was trimmed by 2 bases and J by 4 bases, leaving 14 bases between them. The CDR3 sequence is 15 residues long. The CDR3 loop is CASSLKPSGAYGYTF. CDR3 DNA: TGTGCCAGCAGTTTAAAACCCTCGGGGGCCTATGGCTACACCTTC.

As to this clonotype: Its ends do not fully match the called genes, so a read error is possible. The chain joins TRBV20-1 to TRBJ2-7; TRBD2 matches at 11 bases. The CDR3 sequence is 18 residues long. Per germline, CDR1 DFQATT and CDR2 SNEGSKA (reference sequence). In DNA, the CDR3 is TGCAGCGCTAGCCGTCTAGCGGGAGGACCCATCCGATTTTACGAGCAGTACTTC. It yields the protein CSASRLAGGPIRFYEQYF.

This clonotype has at least ten counts. The chain has TRBV12-3 or TRBV12-4 and TRBJ2-7; 9 bases are a match to TRBD1. Germline trimming cut 6 bases from V and 0 bases from J; bases unmatched to any gene: 3. The CDR3 totals 14 residues. CDR3 nucleotides: TGTGCCAGCAGCGACAGGGGGTTCTCCTACGAGCAGTACTTC. It specifies CASSDRGFSYEQYF.

This clonotype appeared a few times. This may arise from a read error, as a much more abundant clone is one base away. The rearrangement links TRBV5-1 to TRBJ2-7; D gene unclear. This CDR3 comprises 13 residues. The germline CDR1 and CDR2 sequences are SGHRS and YFSETQ. Written as DNA, the CDR3 is TGCGCCAGCAACTTGGCCGTCTCCTACGAGCAGTACTTC. Protein: CASNLAVSYEQYF.

A few counts support this clonotype. V usage is TRBV29-1 and J usage is TRBJ2-7; TRBD1 agrees at 7 bases. The CDR3 length is 14 residues. J gave up 3 bases and V 1 base, and 6 bases lay outside the gene matches. Germline V gene data show CDR1 as SQVTM and CDR2 as ANQGSEA. The CDR3 bases are TGCAGCGTTGAAGCCCCCAGGACAGGCTACGAGCAGTACTTC. Encoded protein: CSVEAPRTGYEQYF.